This TCR beta chain was captured by sequencing in a study of cytomegalovirus exposure and HLA in healthy donors. The PCR used 60 Vbeta and 13 Jbeta primers. The method was immunoSEQ multiplex PCR; TCRdb's version includes in-frame clones alone and lacks a portion of them. The data show 150,000 to 200,000 clones, with 75% to 90% seen just once and about 1.9% held by the top ten. CDR3 length: 14 residues. Germline CDR1 SGHRS, CDR2 YFSETQ. Trimming pared 0 bases from V and 1 base from J, leaving 7 bases between. This clone was seen once. The TCR was taken from a woman between 18 and 29 years old in good health and CMV-seronegative. V is TRBV5-1 and J is TRBJ1-2; D is unclear. Sequences were obtained from PBMCs. CDR3 residues: CASSLGANNYGYTF. CDR3 DNA sequence: TGCGCCAGCAGCTTGGGGGCAAATAACTATGGCTACACCTTC.